This TCR beta chain comes out of a study of CD8 T cells in Susac syndrome. CDR1 and CDR2 (germline): KGHDR, SFDVKD. The CDR3 loop spans 16 amino acids. Germline trimming cut 4 bases from V and 4 bases from J; bases unmatched to any gene: 9. Random hexamers served to reverse transcribe roughly 0.45 to 1 ug RNA. TCRdb recomputed calls from the immunoSEQ multiplex PCR reads with MiXCR, one row per CDR3 protein. Of 170,000 or so distinct CDR3 sequences in the sample, about 94% are singletons; the top ten hold roughly 0.1%. While CD8+ and CD4+ T cells were isolated negatively, TEMRA cells were enriched by FACS.

V usage is TRBV24-1 and J usage is TRBJ2-3, with 8 bases aligning to TRBD1. The clonotype originates from a human donor with multiple sclerosis. What was sequenced was CD4+ T cells from PBMCs. The CDR3 is CATSETGEALADTQYF. CDR3 DNA sequence: TGTGCCACCAGTGAGACAGGGGAGGCCCTCGCAGATACGCAGTATTTT.